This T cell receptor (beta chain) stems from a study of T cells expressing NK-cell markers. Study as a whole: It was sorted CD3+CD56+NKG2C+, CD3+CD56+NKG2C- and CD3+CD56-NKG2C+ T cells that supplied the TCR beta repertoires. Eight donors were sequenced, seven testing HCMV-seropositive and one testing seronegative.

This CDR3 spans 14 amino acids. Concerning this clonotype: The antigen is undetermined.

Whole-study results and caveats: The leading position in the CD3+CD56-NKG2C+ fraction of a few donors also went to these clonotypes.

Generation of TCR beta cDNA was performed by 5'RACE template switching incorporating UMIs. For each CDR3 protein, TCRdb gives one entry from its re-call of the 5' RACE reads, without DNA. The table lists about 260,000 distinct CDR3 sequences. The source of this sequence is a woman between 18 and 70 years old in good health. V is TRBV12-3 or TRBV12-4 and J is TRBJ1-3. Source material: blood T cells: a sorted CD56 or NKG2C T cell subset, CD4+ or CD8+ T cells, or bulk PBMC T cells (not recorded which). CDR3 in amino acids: CASSFSRVWNTIYF.